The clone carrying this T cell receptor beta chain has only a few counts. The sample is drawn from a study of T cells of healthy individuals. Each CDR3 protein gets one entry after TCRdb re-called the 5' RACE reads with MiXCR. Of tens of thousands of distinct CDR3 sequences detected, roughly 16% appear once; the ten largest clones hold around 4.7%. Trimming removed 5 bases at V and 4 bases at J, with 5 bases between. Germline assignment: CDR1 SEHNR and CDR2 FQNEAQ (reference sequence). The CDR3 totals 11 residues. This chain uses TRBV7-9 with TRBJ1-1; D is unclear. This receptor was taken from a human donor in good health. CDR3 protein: CASSPTTEAFF. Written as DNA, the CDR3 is TGTGCCAGCAGCCCGACCACTGAAGCTTTCTTT.